The clone carrying this T cell receptor beta chain was seen a single time. No antigen is known for it. This CDR3 region has 17 residues. Germline V gives CDR1 SGHAT, CDR2 FQNNGV. The V end was cut by 5 bases, the J end by 5 bases, with 21 bases between. The assay was immunoSEQ multiplex PCR, and TCRdb's table has in-frame clones only and misses some. The sample consists of about 5,700 clones, roughly 80% of them appearing once. Tumor tissue was taken before any definitive surgery or chemotherapy was given. The sample belongs to a study of high-grade serous ovarian cancer treatment subgroups. Findings and caveats of the study: Bulk tumor TCR sequencing gave no spatial information. Repertoire analysis covered CDR3 alone, not CDR1 or CDR2. Same-patient tumor repertoires overlapped at roughly 0.095 to 0.79; different patients barely overlapped.

The chain combines TRBV11-2 with TRBJ2-2, with a weak D call TRBD1 (6 bases). Sample: tumor tissue. This sequence was found in a human donor with high-grade serous ovarian cancer. The CDR3, as DNA: TGTGCCAGCAGCCCCATAGGTTGGGGGCGAGGGACCGGGGAGCTGTTTTTT. This encodes CASSPIGWGRGTGELFF.